This T cell receptor (beta chain) was captured by sequencing in a study of cytomegalovirus exposure and HLA in healthy donors. At the level of the study: Unique TCR beta sequences numbering around 110 million came from approximately 180 million T cells in an earlier analysis. There were fewer than 500 genotyped donors. Of these, 75% to 90% fell in the genetic ancestry cluster associated with self-reported Caucasian donors. Study-wide results and caveats: Associated with cytomegalovirus, according to the listing, were 170 or so TCR beta chains. Later analysis placed DRB1 highest and HLA-C lowest in TCR association rates, which differed by HLA locus.

Amplification used 60 Vbeta primers and 13 Jbeta primers. TCRdb keeps only in-frame clones here, not all; method: immunoSEQ multiplex PCR. This repertoire comprises 50,000 to 55,000 clones; its ten largest clones make up about 12%. About this clone: Its matching antigen is unknown.

Sequenced input: PBMCs. The TCR was taken from a woman aged 55-69 years in good health and CMV-seropositive.

The CDR3 here is CASSGEAYEQYF. CDR3 DNA: TGTGCCAGCAGCGGAGAGGCCTACGAGCAGTACTTC. The chain employs TRBV27 and TRBJ2-7, with no clear D. Germline values: CDR1 MNHEY, CDR2 SMNVEV (reference sequence). This CDR3 spans 12 amino acids. Trimming shortened V by 6 bases and J by 2 bases, and 8 bases separated the two germline ends.